These 24 T cell receptor beta chains were sequenced from one sample in a study of blood T cell repertoires in COVID-19. Measured with immunoSEQ multiplex PCR; TCRdb has only the in-frame clones, and not every one. Among about 190,000 clones listed, less than 90% were seen once. Specimen: PBMCs or T cells enriched from blood (not recorded which). The source of these receptors is a woman younger than 45 who had been exposed to COVID-19.

This chain uses TRBV12-3 or TRBV12-4 with TRBJ2-1, with D hard to call. The V end was cut by 3 bases, the J end by 6 bases, with 3 bases between. This CDR3 has 11 residues. The CDR3 nucleotides read TGTGCCAGCAGTTTTAGCAATGAGCAGTTCTTC. It specifies CASSFSNEQFF.

The chain uses TRBV7-2 and TRBJ2-1, with 11 bases that match TRBD1. Germline assignment: CDR1 SGHTA and CDR2 FQGNSA. V lost 3 bases and J lost 6; bases outside the gene matches: 1. This CDR3 region has 14 residues. CDR3 sequence (DNA): TGTGCCAGCAGCTTCGGGACAGGGGGCAATGAGCAGTTCTTC. It yields the protein CASSFGTGGNEQFF.

The CDR3 DNA follows: TGTGCCAGCAGCGCTCAGGGGCCCACTAACTATGGCTACACCTTC. Translating gives CASSAQGPTNYGYTF. The chain has TRBV11-2 and TRBJ1-2, with a possible D match to TRBD1 (6 bases). The CDR3 loop spans 15 amino acids. V lost 5 bases and J 0 bases, leaving 13 bases between the germline ends. Germline lookup yields CDR1 SGHAT and CDR2 FQNNGV.

The chain is built from TRBV6-1 and TRBJ2-7, with a possible D match to TRBD1 (6 bases). This CDR3 comprises 15 residues. Between the trimmed V and J ends, which lost 1 base and 2 bases, there was a span of 12 bases. Germline CDR1 and CDR2: MNHNS and SASEGT. CDR3 nucleotide sequence: TGTGCCAGCAGTGAAGTCGCCGGGACACCCTACGAGCAGTACTTC. Amino acid sequence: CASSEVAGTPYEQYF.

The V gene is TRBV15, the J gene TRBJ1-3; D ambiguous. The germline gives CDR1 LNHNV, CDR2 YYDKDF (reference sequence). This CDR3 is 14 amino acids long. Trimming removed 3 bases from V and 3 bases from J, with 9 bases in between. The CDR3 loop reads CATSSRENGNTIYF. The CDR3 DNA is TGTGCCACCAGCAGCCGGGAGAATGGAAACACCATATATTTT.

The CDR3 DNA reads TGCAGTGCGTGGGGGGCCGGGGAGCTGTTTTTT. This codes for CSAWGAGELFF. The J gene is TRBJ2-2, the V gene TRBV20-1; D is possibly TRBD2 (6 bases). The CDR3 is 11 residues long. Trimming took 6 bases from V and 6 from J, leaving 8 bases between them. Germline lookup yields CDR1 DFQATT and CDR2 SNEGSKA (reference sequence).

The CDR3 region is CASSEMLRQHGYTF. The CDR3 bases are TGTGCCAGCAGTGAAATGCTTCGACAGCATGGCTACACCTTC. The gene calls are TRBV6-1 and TRBJ1-2; tentative D call: TRBD1 (5 bases). Germline CDR1 and CDR2: MNHNS and SASEGT. The CDR3 length is 14 residues. V lost 2 bases to trimming and J lost 6 bases, with 13 bases between them.

V gene TRBV5-1 combines with J gene TRBJ2-7; 8 bases fit TRBD2. The CDR3 is 15 residues long. Germline V CDR1 and CDR2: SGHRS, YFSETQ. Germline trimming cut 4 bases from V and 5 bases from J; bases unmatched to any gene: 11. CDR3 in DNA: TGCGCCAGCAGCCTCGCGCTAGCGGGTGGAAACGAGCAGTACTTC. Its translation: CASSLALAGGNEQYF.

This clone was observed a single time. The chain is built from TRBV7-8 and TRBJ2-7; D gene unclear. The CDR3 totals 12 residues. V was pared by 5 bases and J by 5 bases, with 10 bases between. Germline V gives CDR1 SGHVS, CDR2 FQNEAQ. This CDR3 is CASSDDIHEQYF. CDR3 bases: TGTGCCAGCAGCGATGACATCCACGAGCAGTACTTC.

The rearrangement uses TRBV18 and TRBJ1-5; a possible D gene is TRBD1 (6 bases). CDR3 length: 15 residues. CDR1 and CDR2 from the germline V gene are KGHSH and LQKENI. Trimming stripped 3 bases from V and 3 bases from J, with 12 bases between. CDR3 region: CASSPFGQSNQPQHF. The CDR3 DNA is TGTGCCAGCTCACCTTTCGGACAGTCCAATCAGCCCCAGCATTTT.

The chain recombines TRBV6-5 with TRBJ1-5; 9 nucleotides align to TRBD1. The CDR3 loop spans 15 amino acids. Germline assignment: CDR1 MNHEY and CDR2 SVGAGI. V was clipped by 6 bases and J by 5 bases; unmatched bases: 8. The CDR3 nucleotides read TGTGCCAGCAGAAAGGACAGGGGAGGCGATCAGCCCCAGCATTTT. Translation gives CASRKDRGGDQPQHF.

This chain joins TRBV9 and TRBJ2-3; D may be TRBD2 (7 bases). This CDR3 contains 16 residues. Germline V gene data show CDR1 as SGDLS and CDR2 as YYNGEE. Trimming removed 0 bases from V and 5 bases from J, with 16 bases in between. CDR3 in DNA: TGTGCCAGCAGCGTAGGTTTGGGGGGGGCGATAGATACGCAGTATTTT. Amino acids: CASSVGLGGAIDTQYF.

The chain uses TRBV6-6 and TRBJ2-3, with 8 bases identical to TRBD2. This CDR3 has 15 amino acids. CDR1 is MNHNY and CDR2 is SVGAGI in the germline V gene (reference sequence). The V gene end was trimmed by 7 bases and the J gene end by 2 bases; junction bases not matched to a gene: 8. CDR3 nucleotides: TGTGCCAGCACTCGAACTAGCGGTTACACAGATACGCAGTATTTT. Translating it yields CASTRTSGYTDTQYF.

J is TRBJ2-2 and V is TRBV9, with TRBD2 as a possible D gene (5 bases). Trimming stripped 2 bases from V and 4 bases from J, with 15 bases between. This CDR3 has 16 residues. Germline loops: CDR1 SGDLS, CDR2 YYNGEE. CDR3 coding DNA: TGTGCCAGCAGCGTGGGATTGGGTCGGGGCACCGGGGAGCTGTTTTTT. Its translation is CASSVGLGRGTGELFF.

The rearrangement uses TRBV3-1 (or the pseudogene TRBV3-2) and TRBJ1-6; D is possibly TRBD1 (6 bases). This CDR3 has 14 amino acids. CDR1 is LGHDT and CDR2 is YNNKEL in the germline V gene (reference sequence). V lost 7 bases, J lost 6 bases, and 13 bases lay in between. For the CDR3, the DNA is TGTGCCAGCAACCCACAGGGAGCTAATTCACCCCTCCACTTT. As protein: CASNPQGANSPLHF.

The chain joins TRBV27 to TRBJ1-1; TRBD1 is a possible D gene (5 bases). With 5 bases removed from V and 6 bases from J, the gap between germline ends came to 16 bases. CDR3 size: 14 residues. Germline V gene lookup returns CDR1 MNHEY and CDR2 SMNVEV (reference sequence). In DNA, the CDR3 is TGTGCCAGCAGTCCCCGGGCCTCGGGGGCTGAAGCTTTCTTT. This codes for CASSPRASGAEAFF.

The CDR3 bases are TGTGCCAGTAGTATCCCGGGACAGGGCAGTGAGCAGTTCTTC. This gives the protein CASSIPGQGSEQFF. The chain combines TRBV19 with TRBJ2-1, with 9 bases that match TRBD1. This CDR3 is 14 amino acids long. V dropped 3 bases and J dropped 9; count of bases not matched to a gene: 6. CDR1 is LNHDA, CDR2 SQIVND, per germline (reference sequence).

This chain uses TRBV3-1 (or the pseudogene TRBV3-2) with TRBJ1-3, with 7 bases identical to TRBD1. Germline V lookup: CDR1 LGHDT, CDR2 YNNKEL (reference sequence). The CDR3 consists of 19 residues. J gave up 2 bases and V 1 base, and 14 bases lay outside the gene matches. For the CDR3, the DNA is TGTGCCAGCAGCCAAGGGTTGACAGGGATAGAGCAGGCTGGAAACACCATATATTTT. Amino acid sequence: CASSQGLTGIEQAGNTIYF.

DNA for the CDR3: TGTGCCAGCAAGTCGCAGGGTCTTAATCAGCCCCAGCATTTT. This translates into CASKSQGLNQPQHF. The chain couples TRBV25-1 to TRBJ1-5; possibly TRBD1 for D (5 bases). This CDR3 comprises 14 residues. Per germline, CDR1 MGHDK and CDR2 SYGVNS. V shed 7 bases and J shed 4 bases, with 14 bases lying between them.

V is TRBV4-2 and J is TRBJ2-3; tentative D call: TRBD2 (6 bases). The CDR3 loop spans 14 amino acids. V was cut by 4 bases and J by 3 bases, with 11 bases left in between. Germline V gene sequence: CDR1 LGHNA, CDR2 YNFKEQ. The CDR3 sequence: CASSRDWGTDTQYF. CDR3 DNA sequence: TGTGCCAGCAGCCGGGACTGGGGTACAGATACGCAGTATTTT.

The chain carries TRBV18 and TRBJ1-4, with TRBD1 matching 8 bases. With 1 base clipped from V and 8 bases from J, the junction kept 9 bases outside the gene matches. This CDR3 contains 16 residues. CDR1 KGHSH and CDR2 LQKENI come from the germline V gene. The CDR3 loop is CASSPQTGQGNEKLFF. CDR3 nucleotide sequence: TGTGCCAGCTCACCACAGACCGGACAGGGAAACGAAAAACTGTTTTTT.

V is TRBV15 and J is TRBJ1-4; 7 bases are shared with TRBD1. The V and J ends lost 6 bases and 5 bases, in that order; junction bases with no gene match: 0. This CDR3 has 12 amino acids. Looked up from germline, CDR1 is LNHNV and CDR2 is YYDKDF (reference sequence). This chain's CDR3 is CATRTGNEKLFF. CDR3 coding DNA: TGTGCCACCAGGACAGGGAATGAAAAACTGTTTTTT.

The genes are TRBV19 and TRBJ1-5; maybe TRBD1 (5 bases). The CDR3 spans 17 residues. CDR1 and CDR2 from the germline V gene are LNHDA and SQIVND (reference sequence). Between the trimmed V and J ends, which lost 2 bases and 0 bases, there was a span of 14 bases. DNA of the CDR3: TGTGCCAGTAGTATACGGTCTCGGGGGTATAGCAATCAGCCCCAGCATTTT. Protein product: CASSIRSRGYSNQPQHF.

This chain uses TRBV18 with TRBJ2-7; 8 bases fit TRBD1. The CDR3 extends over 16 amino acids. V lost 1 base and J lost 4; bases outside the gene matches: 9. Germline CDR1 KGHSH, CDR2 LQKENI. CDR3 protein: CASSPLAGTGKYEQYF. DNA of the CDR3: TGTGCCAGCTCACCACTAGCCGGGACAGGAAAGTACGAGCAGTACTTC.